This TCR beta chain was identified in a study of blood T cell repertoires in COVID-19. Across the whole study: Samples of COVID-19 (acute and convalescent) were obtained from the United States, Italy and Spain.

In regard to this clone: The germline gene is not matched at one end of the junction; a read error may be the cause.

Authors' data handling: Amplification from reference gene primers served as the basis for estimated nucleated cell counts. Generated by immunoSEQ multiplex PCR, the TCRdb table keeps only in-frame clones and is missing some. V and J calls and clone size come straight from that table; D and trimming were deduced from the DNA. The data hold roughly 100,000 clones, with roughly 89% observed a single time. Material for sequencing was peripheral blood. This receptor was taken from a human donor in a cohort sampled during active COVID-19.

The CDR3 bases are TGTGCCAGTAGTCTAGACAGGGGGTTGTCCGATGAGCAGTTCTTC. Protein product: CASSLDRGLSDEQFF. This chain connects TRBV19 to TRBJ2-1; 9 bases are shared with TRBD1. The CDR3 is 15 residues long. Per the germline V gene, CDR1 is LNHDA and CDR2 is SQIVND (reference sequence).